Following are 6 T cell receptor beta chains from one sample sequenced in a study of cytomegalovirus exposure and HLA in healthy donors. The PCR was carried out with 60 Vbeta primers and 13 Jbeta primers. TCRdb keeps only in-frame clones here, not all; method: immunoSEQ multiplex PCR. The sample holds 130,000 or so clones, roughly 70% seen once. The sequenced material came from PBMCs. The receptors were gathered from a man aged 18 to 30 in good health and CMV-seropositive.

The chain links TRBV2 to TRBJ2-7; 8 bases are a match to TRBD2. The length of the CDR3 is 15 residues. V trimming: 6 bases; J trimming: 5 bases; junction bases outside the gene matches: 12. Germline-derived CDR1 and CDR2 are SNHLY and FYNNEI. The CDR3 region is CASRSPGQAGDEQYF. The CDR3 DNA is TGTGCCAGCAGAAGCCCCGGTCAAGCGGGGGACGAGCAGTACTTC.

The rearrangement links TRBV28 to TRBJ1-2, with 10 bases aligning to TRBD1. From germline, CDR1 is MDHEN and CDR2 SYDVKM. The CDR3 spans 16 residues. V was pared by 3 bases and J by 12 bases, with 16 bases of the junction left unmatched. CDR3 sequence (DNA): TGTGCCAGCAGTTTGGGATTACCGGGACAGGGGAGAAAGAACACCTTC. Translation gives CASSLGLPGQGRKNTF.

V is TRBV6-5 and J is TRBJ2-1, with D possibly TRBD1 on 5 matching bases. Germline CDR1 MNHEY, CDR2 SVGAGI. This CDR3 is 11 amino acids long. V gave up 8 bases and J gave up 7 bases, with 9 bases separating them. This CDR3 is CASRRGNEQFF. The CDR3 nucleotides read TGTGCCAGCCGAAGGGGAAATGAGCAGTTCTTC.

Notes on this clone: A junction end diverges from the germline sequence, so it may reflect a read error. The rearrangement uses TRBV25-1 and TRBJ2-7; TRBD2 matches 10 bases. CDR1 MGHDK and CDR2 SYGVNS come from the germline V gene. This CDR3 has 13 residues. The CDR3 is CATVLAGASEQHF. CDR3 coding DNA: TGTGCCACCGTGCTAGCGGGAGCCAGCGAGCAGCACTTC.

The V gene is TRBV29-1, the J gene TRBJ2-7; D remains unclear. The CDR3 sequence is 11 residues long. With 4 bases removed from V and 4 bases from J, the gap between germline ends came to 8 bases. Looked up from germline, CDR1 is SQVTM and CDR2 is ANQGSEA. The CDR3: CSVGSEYEQYF. Written as DNA, the CDR3 is TGCAGCGTTGGCAGTGAATACGAGCAGTACTTC.

The rearrangement links TRBV5-1 to TRBJ1-5, with a weak D call TRBD1 (5 bases). Germline V gene data show CDR1 as SGHRS and CDR2 as YFSETQ. The CDR3 sequence is 15 residues long. Trimming pared 4 bases from V and 1 base from J, leaving 12 bases between. This CDR3 is CASSLSGMSNQPQHF. For the CDR3, the DNA is TGCGCCAGCAGCCTATCAGGGATGAGCAATCAGCCCCAGCATTTT.